The source of this T cell receptor (beta chain) is a study of T cell responses to AZD1222 COVID-19 vaccine. Looked up from germline, CDR1 is SQVTM and CDR2 is ANQGSEA. V shed 1 base and J 9 bases; nucleotides not matched to a gene: 5. This CDR3 contains 13 residues. Of note for this clone: What it binds is unknown.

Assay used: immunoSEQ multiplex PCR; TCRdb lists only in-frame clones, some missing. Counted here are roughly 120,000 clones, approximately 90% occurring once; the ten biggest clones make up under 20%. Study outcomes and limitations: Spike-specific TCRs gained breadth and depth after people received two AZD1222 doses.

The clonotype was recovered from an adult in good health. Sequencing used peripheral blood, obtained on day 0 of AZD1222 vaccination. This chain connects TRBV29-1 to TRBJ2-2; 7 nucleotides line up with TRBD1. The CDR3 sequence is CSVEGGQARELFF. The CDR3 region has the DNA TGCAGCGTTGAAGGTGGACAGGCTCGGGAGCTGTTTTTT.